The 30 T cell receptor beta chains listed next were all sequenced from one sample in a study of shared clonotypes between healthy human individuals. Method: immunoSEQ multiplex PCR; TCRdb's copy keeps in-frame clones and lacks some. Of fewer than 200,000 clones detected, around 63% appear once; the ten largest clones hold about 10%. The sample was memory CD4+ T cells sorted from blood. Noted subset: CD45RA-negative fraction. Every receptor here comes from a man aged 25 to 40 in good health.

This clone was observed a few times. V gene TRBV7-8 combines with J gene TRBJ1-5, with 7 bases matching TRBD1. The germline gives CDR1 SGHVS, CDR2 FQNEAQ. Trimming removed 8 bases from V and 5 bases from J; junction bases left unmatched: 12. The CDR3 contains 15 residues. The CDR3 spells CASAKDRDRYQPQHF. CDR3 sequence (DNA): TGTGCCAGCGCTAAGGACCGGGACAGATATCAGCCCCAGCATTTT.

The V call is TRBV6-6, the J call TRBJ2-7; 8 bases line up with TRBD2. CDR3 length: 15 amino acids. Germline loops: CDR1 MNHNY, CDR2 SVGAGI (reference sequence). As DNA, the CDR3 is TGTGCTATTAAACGGGAGCGGGAGCAAGAGTACGAGCAGTACTTC. This gives the protein CAIKREREQEYEQYF.

In DNA, the CDR3 is TGTGCCAGCAGTGACCCCTGGGGGCGCGAGCAGTACTTC. Protein sequence: CASSDPWGREQYF. J is TRBJ2-7 and V is TRBV2, with D perhaps TRBD1 (6 bases). The CDR3 runs 13 residues. Germline loops: CDR1 SNHLY, CDR2 FYNNEI. V shed 3 bases and J shed 6 bases, with 12 bases lying between them.

The chain combines TRBV28 with TRBJ1-1, with 7 bases lining up with TRBD1. This CDR3 has 18 amino acids. In germline, CDR1 is MDHEN, CDR2 SYDVKM. V shed 5 bases, J shed 0 bases, and the junction held 15 bases outside the gene matches. The CDR3 region is CASSLPAGTAAMNTEAFF. The CDR3 DNA is TGTGCCAGCAGTCTTCCAGCCGGGACAGCGGCTATGAACACTGAAGCTTTCTTT. Variable domain in full (rest from reference TRBV28 and TRBJ1-1): DVKVTQSSRYLVKRTGEKVFLECVQDMDHENMFWYRQDPGLGLRLIYFSYDVKMKEKGDIPEGYSVSREKKERFSLILESASTNQTSMYLCASSLPAGTAAMNTEAFFGQGTRLTVV.

The chain combines TRBV5-1 with TRBJ2-3, with 10 positions matching TRBD2. Germline trimming cut 4 bases from V and 2 bases from J; bases unmatched to any gene: 10. Germline CDR1 SGHRS, CDR2 YFSETQ. The CDR3 has 17 amino acids. CDR3 DNA: TGCGCCAGCAGCCTCGTAGTAGCGGGAGGTGTCACAGATACGCAGTATTTT. This translates into CASSLVVAGGVTDTQYF.

The chain recombines TRBV10-3 with TRBJ2-1; weak D call: TRBD2 (6 bases). CDR3 length equals 15 residues. V was trimmed by 6 bases and J by 8 bases, leaving 20 bases between them. Germline V gene sequence: CDR1 ENHRY, CDR2 SYGVKD. The CDR3 is CAISQTSTPLDEQFF. CDR3 DNA sequence: TGTGCCATCAGCCAAACTAGCACCCCCCTGGATGAGCAGTTCTTC.

This clone was detected a few times. Within the sample, other DNA sequences also encode this same CDR3. This chain joins TRBV6-6 and TRBJ1-5; 7 nucleotides agree with TRBD1. CDR1 and CDR2 from the germline V gene are MNHNY and SVGAGI (reference sequence). Trimming at V came to 2 bases and at J to 2 bases, leaving 0 bases not matched to a gene. The CDR3 is 14 amino acids. CDR3 amino acids: CASSYGQGNQPQHF. The CDR3 nucleotides are TGTGCCAGCAGTTACGGACAGGGCAATCAGCCCCAGCATTTT.

The chain recombines TRBV15 with TRBJ2-2, with D uncertain. This CDR3 is built from 16 residues. Germline-derived CDR1 and CDR2 are LNHNV and YYDKDF (reference sequence). V was shortened by 1 base and J by 2 bases, with 11 bases between the two germline ends. The CDR3 loop is CATSRVRLENTGELFF. The CDR3 DNA sequence: TGTGCCACCAGCAGAGTTCGGTTAGAAAACACCGGGGAGCTGTTTTTT.

This chain uses TRBV11-3 with TRBJ2-7; 9 nucleotides align to TRBD1. The V gene's germline CDR1 is SGHNT and CDR2 YENEEA. The CDR3 is 16 residues long. The V segment lost 1 base and the J segment 5 bases; nucleotides outside the gene matches: 9. CDR3 nucleotides: TGTGCCAGCAGCTTAGGTACCGGGACAGGGAAGCACGAGCAGTACTTC. Its protein product is CASSLGTGTGKHEQYF.

This clone occurred once. V gene TRBV10-2 combines with J gene TRBJ2-7, with TRBD1 matching over 8 bases. In germline, CDR1 is WSHSY, CDR2 SAAADI. This CDR3 contains 13 residues. The ends lost 8 bases at V and 4 bases at J; junction bases unmatched: 7. The CDR3 sequence is CASVSDRAYEQYF. The DNA of the CDR3 is TGCGCCAGCGTTTCGGACAGGGCGTACGAGCAGTACTTC.

This clone was picked up a small number of times. The chain couples TRBV7-9 to TRBJ1-1; D is possibly TRBD1 (5 bases). Trimming stripped 2 bases from V and 6 bases from J, with 16 bases between. The CDR3 is 15 amino acids. Germline V gives CDR1 SEHNR, CDR2 FQNEAQ (reference sequence). For the CDR3, the DNA is TGTGCCAGCAGCTTAATGGGACGCCCCGGGGCTGAAGCTTTCTTT. Translation gives CASSLMGRPGAEAFF. The variable domain in full, completed from reference TRBV7-9 and TRBJ1-1, reads DTGVSQNPRHKITKRGQNVTFRCDPISEHNRLYWYRQTLGQGPEFLTYFQNEAQLEKSRLLSDRFSAERPKGSFSTLEIQRTEQGDSAMYLCASSLMGRPGAEAFFGQGTRLTVV.

J is TRBJ2-7 and V is TRBV30, with a weak D call TRBD1 (5 bases). The germline gives CDR1 GTSNPN, CDR2 SVGIG (reference sequence). Trimming left V 8 bases short and J 0 bases short, with 14 bases between. This CDR3 region has 13 residues. The CDR3 nucleotides read TGTGCCATAGGGGCCGGAGTCTCCTACGAGCAGTACTTC. It yields the protein CAIGAGVSYEQYF.

With regard to this clone: One end of the junction fails to match germline, which may point to a read error. The chain joins TRBV6-5 to TRBJ2-3; D remains ambiguous. Looked up from germline, CDR1 is MNHEY and CDR2 is SVGAGI. The CDR3 spans 13 residues. The CDR3 protein is CASSYSSKDTQYF. The CDR3 nucleotides read TGTGCCAGCAGTTACAGCAGCAAAGATACGCAGTATTTT.

This clone showed up just once. The V and J genes are TRBV2 and TRBJ2-3; the D gene could be TRBD1 or TRBD2 (5 bases each). The germline V gene has CDR1 SNHLY and CDR2 FYNNEI. The ends were cut back, 4 bases at V and 0 bases at J, with 11 bases in the middle. The CDR3 length is 15 residues. CDR3 loop: CASSGRETSTDTQYF. CDR3 in DNA: TGTGCCAGCAGTGGCAGGGAGACTAGCACAGATACGCAGTATTTT.

This chain links TRBV2 with TRBJ2-7, with 7 bases lining up with TRBD1. The germline V gene encodes CDR1 SNHLY and CDR2 FYNNEI. The V segment lost 5 bases and the J segment 5 bases; nucleotides outside the gene matches: 9. The CDR3 covers 14 residues. CDR3 sequence: CASSIGRGFHEQYF. Here the CDR3 DNA reads TGTGCCAGCAGTATTGGCAGGGGGTTTCACGAGCAGTACTTC.

The chain links TRBV28 to TRBJ2-3; the match to TRBD1 covers 8 bases. The CDR3 is 17 residues long. Germline CDR1 reads MDHEN; CDR2 reads SYDVKM. Unmatched junction bases numbered 13, after V lost 8 bases and J lost 0 bases. The CDR3 loop reads CASGSTGAGQSTDTQYF. The CDR3 DNA follows: TGTGCCAGCGGCTCGACAGGGGCCGGGCAAAGCACAGATACGCAGTATTTT.

This chain links TRBV7-6 with TRBJ2-2; D perhaps matches TRBD1 (6 bases). Trimming took 3 bases from V and 4 from J, leaving 12 bases between them. Germline CDR1 and CDR2: SGHVS and FNYEAQ. The CDR3 extends over 15 amino acids. For the CDR3, the DNA is TGTGCCAGCAGCTTTGTACAGGGCGGCACCGGGGAGCTGTTTTTT. Translation: CASSFVQGGTGELFF.

This clone was detected only a few times. The V and J genes are TRBV25-1 and TRBJ1-2, with 10 bases aligning to TRBD1. The V gene end was trimmed by 3 bases and the J gene end by 1 base; junction bases not matched to a gene: 2. The germline V gene encodes CDR1 MGHDK and CDR2 SYGVNS. This CDR3 is built from 15 residues. In nucleotides, the CDR3 is TGTGCCAGCAGTGATTGGACAGGGGGTAACTATGGCTACACCTTC. Amino acid sequence: CASSDWTGGNYGYTF.

The rearrangement links TRBV11-1 to TRBJ2-7; D is possibly TRBD2 (6 bases). The V gene's germline CDR1 is SGHAT and CDR2 FQDESV (reference sequence). Trimming took off 5 bases at V and 6 bases at J, with 17 bases between the two ends. CDR3 length: 14 residues. CDR3: CASSPVAGRGEQYF. The CDR3, as DNA: TGTGCCAGCAGCCCGGTCGCGGGACGGGGCGAGCAGTACTTC.

This clone was seen a few times. This chain links TRBV4-3 with TRBJ2-2; D is uncertain. The CDR3 has 14 residues. Per the germline V gene, CDR1 is LGHNA and CDR2 is YSLEER. The V and J ends lost 0 bases and 10 bases respectively, with 12 bases between them. This CDR3 reads CASSQDPTRSELFF. For the CDR3, the DNA is TGCGCCAGCAGCCAAGACCCGACACGGTCGGAGCTGTTTTTT.

The J gene is TRBJ1-2, the V gene TRBV18, with D possibly matching TRBD1 (6 bases). The CDR3 is made up of 15 amino acids. CDR1 and CDR2 from the germline V gene are KGHSH and LQKENI. Trimming stripped 3 bases from V and 2 bases from J, with 13 bases between. CDR3 DNA sequence: TGTGCCAGCTCACCGGGCGCAGGGGTGAACTATGGCTACACCTTC. Residues: CASSPGAGVNYGYTF.

V is TRBV7-6 and J is TRBJ2-3; 7 bases are shared with TRBD2. Germline loops: CDR1 SGHVS, CDR2 FNYEAQ. The CDR3 contains 17 residues. The trim removed 4 bases at V and 7 bases at J, leaving 17 bases unmatched. The CDR3 loop is CASSSGGASNVLNTQYF. CDR3 coding DNA: TGTGCCAGCAGCTCGGGGGGAGCGAGCAATGTTTTGAATACGCAGTATTTT.

There are a few counts of this clone. The chain employs TRBV5-1 and TRBJ2-5, with D tentatively TRBD1 or TRBD2 (5 bases each). Per germline, CDR1 SGHRS and CDR2 YFSETQ. This CDR3 spans 18 amino acids. The ends were cut back, 4 bases at V and 5 bases at J, with 27 bases in the middle. Here the CDR3 reads CASSLYFQTVGVSETQYF. The CDR3, as DNA: TGCGCCAGCAGCCTATACTTTCAGACAGTGGGGGTGAGTGAGACCCAGTACTTC.

The chain combines TRBV5-1 with TRBJ2-7; 9 nucleotides align to TRBD1. The length of the CDR3 is 15 residues. Germline V lookup: CDR1 SGHRS, CDR2 YFSETQ. The ends lost 3 bases at V and 3 bases at J; junction bases unmatched: 7. Written as DNA, the CDR3 is TGCGCCAGCAGCTCATCCGGGACAGGGCTCTACGAGCAGTACTTC. Protein sequence: CASSSSGTGLYEQYF.

CDR3 amino acids: CAGALGGNQPQHF. The DNA for the CDR3 is TGTGCCGGCGCCCTGGGTGGCAATCAGCCCCAGCATTTT. V and J are TRBV6-1 and TRBJ1-5; D unclear. Trimming removed 11 bases from V and 2 bases from J, with 13 bases in between. The CDR3 totals 13 residues. CDR1 and CDR2 from the germline V gene are MNHNS and SASEGT.

Only one count was recorded for this clone. This chain links TRBV5-1 with TRBJ1-2; possible D gene TRBD1, 5 bases. Germline values: CDR1 SGHRS, CDR2 YFSETQ. The CDR3 totals 15 residues. Trimming shortened V by 3 bases and J by 0 bases, and 12 bases separated the two germline ends. This CDR3 is CASSSGGTSNYGYTF. The CDR3 region has the DNA TGCGCCAGCAGCTCCGGGGGGACCTCTAACTATGGCTACACCTTC.

V is TRBV6-5 and J is TRBJ2-7; D not certain. The ends were cut back, 2 bases at V and 6 bases at J, with 11 bases in the middle. This CDR3 comprises 13 residues. The germline V gene encodes CDR1 MNHEY and CDR2 SVGAGI. CDR3 DNA: TGTGCCAGCAGTTACAGGCAGGTAGCCGAGCAGTACTTC. As protein: CASSYRQVAEQYF.

The CDR3 region has the DNA TGTGCCACCAGCAGAGACCTGGCCGAGCAGTACTTC. Amino acid sequence: CATSRDLAEQYF. This sequence joins TRBV15 and TRBJ2-7, with D uncertain. Trimming left V 0 bases short and J 6 bases short, with 6 bases between. Germline V gene sequence: CDR1 LNHNV, CDR2 YYDKDF (reference sequence). The CDR3 runs 12 residues.

Turning to this clone: Since a far larger clone is one base different, this is likely a read error. The chain employs TRBV5-4 and TRBJ1-1, with D uncertain. Germline V gene sequence: CDR1 SGHNT, CDR2 YYREEE (reference sequence). V shed 7 bases and J shed 6 bases, with 16 bases lying between them. The CDR3 has 13 residues. The CDR3 reads CASGLPVSSEAFF. In nucleotides, the CDR3 is TGTGCCAGCGGCCTCCCGGTATCTTCTGAAGCTTTCTTT.

CDR3 bases: TGCAGCGTTGAGCAACCGGGGCCGACCTTGAACTATGGCTACACCTTC. It is translated as CSVEQPGPTLNYGYTF. V and J are TRBV29-1 and TRBJ1-2, with D possibly matching TRBD1 (5 bases). The V and J ends lost 3 bases and 2 bases respectively, with 19 bases between them. The V gene's germline CDR1 is SQVTM and CDR2 ANQGSEA. This CDR3 is built from 16 residues.